This TCR beta chain originates from a study of beta chain features in type 1 diabetes. For the study at large: Age, gender, cell numbers and subset yield matched between patients and controls.

CDR3 size: 12 residues. V lost 2 bases and J lost 2, with 4 bases in between. Germline V gene data show CDR1 as SGDLS and CDR2 as YYNGEE. Per donor, one heparinised blood draw averaged roughly 110 mL. Sorting based on CD45RO/CCR7/CD25/CD127/CD95/CD27 separated CD4+ naive, central memory, regulatory and stem cell-like memory cells. The entirety of the isolated RNA underwent reverse transcription, so expressed TCRB transcripts were sequenced. This table comes from immunoSEQ multiplex PCR, and its TCRdb copy is limited to in-frame clones, with some not included. The sample contains 500,000 to 700,000 clones, 15% to 18% of which appear only once. With regard to this clone: This sample includes further DNA sequences coding for the same CDR3.

Source material: naive CD4+ T cells from blood. V is TRBV9 and J is TRBJ2-5; the D is unclear. The sequence derives from a man aged 18 to 30 in good health. CDR3 loop: CASSVSQETQYF. CDR3 nucleotides: TGTGCCAGCAGCGTCAGTCAAGAGACCCAGTACTTC.